This T cell receptor (beta chain) is from a study of Ad26.COV2.S vaccination and SARS-CoV-2 variants. Trimming took 0 bases from V and 2 from J; bases not matched to a gene: 6. The germline CDR1 and CDR2 sequences are SGDLS and YYNGEE. The CDR3 contains 16 residues. This clone came up a few times. Antigen specificity is unknown. General observations from the study: Non-spike TCR breadth showed similarity between vaccine and placebo recipients.

Sequenced by immunoSEQ multiplex PCR; TCRdb stores in-frame clones only, minus some. The table includes about 480,000 clones, around nine tenths detected once. Treatment denoted: around 19 received Ad26.COV2.S at low or high dose, single or two shots; 5 received placebo; per-sample allocation not given. At day 63 after the first vaccine or placebo injection, samples were drawn. At a Boston site, the person donating was an adult of 18-55 years. This clonotype was obtained from a person between 18 and 59 years old who received the Ad26.COV2.S COVID-19 vaccine or a placebo. The source was peripheral blood, collected in a trial of Ad26.COV2.S vaccine versus placebo. This sequence joins TRBV9 and TRBJ2-7; 9 bases align to TRBD2. CDR3 sequence: CASSVGNSGGPYEQYF. The CDR3 nucleotides are TGTGCCAGCAGCGTAGGTAATAGCGGGGGTCCCTACGAGCAGTACTTC.